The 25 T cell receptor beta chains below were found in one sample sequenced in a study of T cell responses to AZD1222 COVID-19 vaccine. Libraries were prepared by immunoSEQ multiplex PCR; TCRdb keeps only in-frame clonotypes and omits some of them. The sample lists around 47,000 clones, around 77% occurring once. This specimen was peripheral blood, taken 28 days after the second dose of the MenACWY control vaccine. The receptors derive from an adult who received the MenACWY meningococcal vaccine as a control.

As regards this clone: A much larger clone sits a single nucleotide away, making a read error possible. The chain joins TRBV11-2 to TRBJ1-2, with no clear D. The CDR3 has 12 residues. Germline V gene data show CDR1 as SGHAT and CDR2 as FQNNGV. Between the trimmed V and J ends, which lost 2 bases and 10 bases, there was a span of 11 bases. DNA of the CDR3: TGTGCCAGCAGCTTACCCGAAGTAGACTACACCTTC. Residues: CASSLPEVDYTF.

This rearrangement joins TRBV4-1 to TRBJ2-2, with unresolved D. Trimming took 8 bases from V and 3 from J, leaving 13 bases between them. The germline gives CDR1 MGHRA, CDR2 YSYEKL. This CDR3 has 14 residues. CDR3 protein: CASRWPGDTGELFF. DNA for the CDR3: TGCGCCAGCCGTTGGCCTGGGGACACCGGGGAGCTGTTTTTT.

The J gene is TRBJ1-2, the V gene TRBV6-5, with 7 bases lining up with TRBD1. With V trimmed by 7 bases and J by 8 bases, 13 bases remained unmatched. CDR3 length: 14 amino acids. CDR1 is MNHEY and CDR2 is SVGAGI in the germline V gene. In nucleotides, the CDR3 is TGTGCCAGCACAGAAGGACAGGCGTTGGGAGGCTACACCTTC. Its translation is CASTEGQALGGYTF.

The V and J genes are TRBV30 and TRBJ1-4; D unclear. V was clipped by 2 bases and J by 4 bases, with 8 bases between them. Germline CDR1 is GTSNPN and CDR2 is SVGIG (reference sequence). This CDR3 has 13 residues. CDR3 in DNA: TGTGCCTGGAGTCGTCAGATTAATGAAAAACTGTTTTTT. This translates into CAWSRQINEKLFF. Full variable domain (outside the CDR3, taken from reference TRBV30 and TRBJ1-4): SQTIHQWPATLVQPVGSPLSLECTVEGTSNPNLYWYRQAAGRGLQLLFYSVGIGQISSEVPQNLSASRPQDRQFILSSKKLLLSDSGFYLCAWSRQINEKLFFGSGTQLSVL.

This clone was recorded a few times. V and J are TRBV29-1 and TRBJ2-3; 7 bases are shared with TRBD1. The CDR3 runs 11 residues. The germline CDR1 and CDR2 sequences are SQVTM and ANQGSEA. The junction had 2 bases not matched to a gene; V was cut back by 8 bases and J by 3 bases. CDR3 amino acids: CSSRGTDTQYF. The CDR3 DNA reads TGCAGCTCCAGGGGGACAGATACGCAGTATTTT.

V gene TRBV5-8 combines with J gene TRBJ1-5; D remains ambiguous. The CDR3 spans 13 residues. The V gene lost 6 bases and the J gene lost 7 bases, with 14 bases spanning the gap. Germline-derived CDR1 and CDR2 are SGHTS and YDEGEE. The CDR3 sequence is CASTSGWGQPQHF. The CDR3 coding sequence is TGTGCCAGCACCTCGGGGTGGGGACAGCCCCAGCATTTT.

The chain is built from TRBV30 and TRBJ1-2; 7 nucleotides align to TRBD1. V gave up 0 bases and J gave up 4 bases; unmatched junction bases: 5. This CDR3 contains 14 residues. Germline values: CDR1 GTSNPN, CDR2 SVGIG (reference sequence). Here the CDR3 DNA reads TGTGCCTGGAGTGTAATAGGGGGCGGCTATGGCTACACCTTC. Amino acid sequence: CAWSVIGGGYGYTF.

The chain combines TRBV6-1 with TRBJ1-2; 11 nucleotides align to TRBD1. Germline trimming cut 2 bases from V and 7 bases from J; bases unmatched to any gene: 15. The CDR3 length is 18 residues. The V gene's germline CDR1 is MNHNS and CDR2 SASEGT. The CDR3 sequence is CASSERGQGAPSRPGYTF. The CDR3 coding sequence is TGTGCCAGCAGTGAAAGAGGACAGGGGGCCCCCTCACGGCCTGGCTACACCTTC.

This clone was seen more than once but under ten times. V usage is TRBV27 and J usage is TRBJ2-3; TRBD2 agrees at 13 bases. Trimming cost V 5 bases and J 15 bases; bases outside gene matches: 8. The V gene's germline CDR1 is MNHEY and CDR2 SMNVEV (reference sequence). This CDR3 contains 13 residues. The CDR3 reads CASSPPGLAGAYF. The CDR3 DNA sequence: TGTGCCAGCAGTCCCCCCGGACTAGCGGGAGCATATTTT.

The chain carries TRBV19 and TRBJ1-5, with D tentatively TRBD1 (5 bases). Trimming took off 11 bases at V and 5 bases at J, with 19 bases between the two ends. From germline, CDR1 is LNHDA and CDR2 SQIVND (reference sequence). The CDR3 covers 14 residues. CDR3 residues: CASRGGVWDQPQHF. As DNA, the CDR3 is TGTGCCTCCCGGGGAGGGGTGTGGGATCAGCCCCAGCATTTT.

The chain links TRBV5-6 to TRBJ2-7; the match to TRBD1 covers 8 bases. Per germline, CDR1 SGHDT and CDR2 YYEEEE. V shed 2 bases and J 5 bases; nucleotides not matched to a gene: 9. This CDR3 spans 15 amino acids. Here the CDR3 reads CASSFTDRVKDEQYV. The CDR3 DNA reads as TGTGCCAGCAGCTTTACGGACAGGGTTAAGGACGAGCAGTACGTC.

CDR3 amino acids: CASSQQGAFNEKLFF. The CDR3, as DNA: TGTGCCAGCAGTCAACAGGGGGCCTTTAATGAAAAACTGTTTTTT. The chain joins TRBV28 to TRBJ1-4, with TRBD1 matching over 9 bases. The germline CDR1 and CDR2 sequences are MDHEN and SYDVKM. The trim removed 5 bases at V and 4 bases at J, leaving 5 bases unmatched. This CDR3 has 15 amino acids.

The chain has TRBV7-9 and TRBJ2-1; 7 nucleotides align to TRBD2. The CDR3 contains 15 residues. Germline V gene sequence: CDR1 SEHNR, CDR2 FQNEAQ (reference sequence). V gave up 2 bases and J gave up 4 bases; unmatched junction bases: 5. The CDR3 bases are TGTGCCAGCAGCTTACGGACTAGTGGGTACAATGAGCAGTTCTTC. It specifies CASSLRTSGYNEQFF.

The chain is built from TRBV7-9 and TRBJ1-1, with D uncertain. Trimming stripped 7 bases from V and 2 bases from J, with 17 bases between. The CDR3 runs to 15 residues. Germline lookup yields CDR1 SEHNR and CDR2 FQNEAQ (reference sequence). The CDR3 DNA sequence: TGTGCCAGCACCTCGGGAGAAAAAGTTAACACTGAAGCTTTCTTT. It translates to CASTSGEKVNTEAFF.

The CDR3 loop is CAWNLGGVSLSEQFF. Written as DNA, the CDR3 is TGTGCCTGGAATCTAGGGGGGGTCTCTCTTAGTGAGCAGTTCTTC. This sequence joins TRBV30 and TRBJ2-1; a possible D gene is TRBD2 (7 bases). There are 15 residues in the CDR3. V lost 4 bases, J lost 9 bases, and 22 bases lay in between. Germline V CDR1 and CDR2: GTSNPN, SVGIG (reference sequence).

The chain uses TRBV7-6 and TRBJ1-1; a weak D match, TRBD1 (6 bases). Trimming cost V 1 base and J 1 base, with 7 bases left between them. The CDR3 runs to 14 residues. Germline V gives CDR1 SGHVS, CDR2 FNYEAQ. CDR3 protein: CASSLVQGNTEAFF. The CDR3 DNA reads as TGTGCCAGCAGCTTAGTACAGGGGAACACTGAAGCTTTCTTT.

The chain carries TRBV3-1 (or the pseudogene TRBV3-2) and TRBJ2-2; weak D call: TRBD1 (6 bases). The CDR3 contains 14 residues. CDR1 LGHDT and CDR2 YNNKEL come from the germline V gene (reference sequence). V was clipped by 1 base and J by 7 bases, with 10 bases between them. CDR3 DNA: TGTGCCAGCAGCCAAGGGACAGTCCGCGGGGAGCTGTTTTTT. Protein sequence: CASSQGTVRGELFF.

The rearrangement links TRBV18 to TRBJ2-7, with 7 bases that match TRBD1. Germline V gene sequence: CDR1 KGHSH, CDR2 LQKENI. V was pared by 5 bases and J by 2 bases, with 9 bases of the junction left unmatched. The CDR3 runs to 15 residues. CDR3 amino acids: CASSEGATATYEQYV. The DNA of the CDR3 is TGTGCCAGCTCAGAGGGGGCAACGGCAACCTACGAGCAGTACGTC.

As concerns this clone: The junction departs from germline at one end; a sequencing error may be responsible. The CDR3 here is CASSYFGQKNSPLHF. The CDR3 coding sequence is TGTGCCAGCAGCTACTTCGGACAGAAGAATTCACCCCTCCACTTT. The chain carries TRBV6-5 and TRBJ1-6, with a possible D match to TRBD1 (6 bases). Looked up from germline, CDR1 is MNHEY and CDR2 is SVGAGI. The CDR3 length is 15 residues.

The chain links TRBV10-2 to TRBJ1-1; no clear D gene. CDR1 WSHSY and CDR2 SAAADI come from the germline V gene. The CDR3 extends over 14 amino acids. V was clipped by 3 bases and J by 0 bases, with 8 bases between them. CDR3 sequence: CASSEQWVNTEAFF. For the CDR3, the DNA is TGCGCCAGCAGTGAACAGTGGGTGAACACTGAAGCTTTCTTT.

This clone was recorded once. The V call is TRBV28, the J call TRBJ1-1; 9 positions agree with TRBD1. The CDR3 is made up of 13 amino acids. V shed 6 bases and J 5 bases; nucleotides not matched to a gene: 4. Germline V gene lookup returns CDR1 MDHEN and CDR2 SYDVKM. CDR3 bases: TGTGCCAGCAGCGGGACAGGGCAAACTGAAGCTTTCTTT. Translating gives CASSGTGQTEAFF.

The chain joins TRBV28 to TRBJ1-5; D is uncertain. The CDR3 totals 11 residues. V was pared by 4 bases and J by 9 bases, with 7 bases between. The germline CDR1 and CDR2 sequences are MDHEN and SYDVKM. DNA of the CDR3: TGTGCCAGCAGTTCCACAAGGCCCCAGCATTTT. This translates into CASSSTRPQHF.

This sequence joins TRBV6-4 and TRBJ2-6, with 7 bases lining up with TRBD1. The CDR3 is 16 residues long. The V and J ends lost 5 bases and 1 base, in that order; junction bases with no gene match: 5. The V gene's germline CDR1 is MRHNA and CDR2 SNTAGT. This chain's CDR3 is CASSQQGSSGANVLTF. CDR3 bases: TGTGCCAGCAGTCAACAGGGGTCGTCTGGGGCCAACGTCCTGACTTTC.

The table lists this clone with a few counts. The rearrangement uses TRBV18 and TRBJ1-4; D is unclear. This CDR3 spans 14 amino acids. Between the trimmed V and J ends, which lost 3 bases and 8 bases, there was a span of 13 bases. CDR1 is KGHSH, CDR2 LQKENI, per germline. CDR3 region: CASSPEWVKEKLFF. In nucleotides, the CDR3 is TGTGCCAGCTCACCCGAATGGGTGAAGGAAAAACTGTTTTTT.

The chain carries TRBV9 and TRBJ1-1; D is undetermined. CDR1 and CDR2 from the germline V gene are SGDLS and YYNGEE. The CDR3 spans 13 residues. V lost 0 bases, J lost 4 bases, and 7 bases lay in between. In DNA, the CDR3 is TGTGCCAGCAGCGTAGCGTCATCCACTGAAGCTTTCTTT. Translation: CASSVASSTEAFF. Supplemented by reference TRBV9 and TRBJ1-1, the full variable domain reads DSGVTQTPKHLITATGQRVTLRCSPRSGDLSVYWYQQSLDQGLQFLIQYYNGEERAKGNILERFSAQQFPDLHSELNLSSLELGDSALYFCASSVASSTEAFFGQGTRLTVV.